These T cell receptor beta chains were read from a single sample in a study of CD8+CD57+ T cells in acquired aplastic anemia. From the reads, TCRdb called clonotypes with MiXCR, one entry per CDR3 protein. Here the sample spans 200,000 to 250,000 distinct CDR3 sequences, approximately 50% being singletons. Sequenced: sorted CD4+, CD8+, or CD8+CD57+ T cells (not recorded which) from PBMCs. These TCRs come from a human donor with aplastic anemia. The CDR3 runs from the conserved cysteine through the conserved F or W. Fields, in order: J gene, V gene, clone size, D gene, CDR3 protein, CDR3 DNA. A D gene is named only where the DNA matches it firmly. For some rows the clone size is stated as once, few or many, or as a class when expanded; others skip it.

TRBJ1-1,TRBV15,NA,NA,CATSVRPNTEAFF,TGTGCCACCAGCGTCAGGCCGAACACTGAAGCTTTCTTT
TRBJ2-7,TRBV9,many,NA,CASSAGLGLDEQYF,TGTGCCAGCAGCGCCGGCCTGGGTCTTGACGAGCAGTACTTC
TRBJ2-5,TRBV7-8,NA,NA,CASSLGGGNPFIQQETQYF,TGTGCCAGCAGCTTAGGCGGGGGCAACCCCTTTATACAACAAGAGACCCAGTACTTC
TRBJ1-2,TRBV7-9,many,NA,CASSSDRYGYTF,TGTGCCAGCAGCTCGGACCGCTATGGCTACACCTTC
TRBJ2-1,TRBV20-1,many,TRBD2,CSAPTSGDYNEQFF,TGCAGTGCCCCGACTAGCGGGGACTACAATGAGCAGTTCTTC
TRBJ2-2,TRBV2,many,NA,CASAENTGELFF,TGTGCCAGCGCAGAGAACACCGGGGAGCTGTTTTTT
TRBJ1-6,TRBV10-1,few,NA,CASSDTLYSPLHF,TGCGCCAGCAGTGATACTCTTTATTCACCCCTCCACTTT
TRBJ2-3,TRBV30,few,NA,CAWSSQRYTDTQYF,TGTGCCTGGAGTTCACAGAGGTACACAGATACGCAGTATTTT
TRBJ2-7,TRBV7-9,NA,NA,CASSPDSDYEQYF,TGTGCCAGCAGCCCTGACTCCGACTACGAGCAGTACTTC
TRBJ2-3,TRBV14,many,NA,CASSQDRGRGIGDTQYF,TGTGCCAGCAGCCAAGATCGCGGTCGGGGGATCGGAGATACGCAGTATTTT
TRBJ1-2,TRBV12-3/TRBV12-4,few,NA,CASSFIADSGNYGYTF,TGTGCCAGCAGTTTTATAGCGGATTCAGGTAACTATGGCTACACCTTC
TRBJ1-2,TRBV10-3,NA,NA,CAISYRFHVREYANTGEKYGYTF,TGTGCCATCAGTTATCGGTTTCATGTGCGGGAGTACGCGAACACCGGGGAGAAGTATGGCTACACCTTC
TRBJ2-2,TRBV7-9,NA,NA,CASRPGQGELFF,TGTGCCAGCAGACCCGGACAGGGGGAGCTGTTTTTT
TRBJ1-1,TRBV15,NA,NA,CATSSGDRASLPLDEAFF,TGTGCCACCAGCAGTGGAGACAGAGCTTCGTTGCCGTTAGATGAAGCTTTCTTT
TRBJ1-2,TRBV9,NA,TRBD1,CASSWTGGEWGYTF,TGTGCCAGCAGCTGGACAGGGGGAGAATGGGGCTACACCTTC
TRBJ1-1,TRBV12-3/TRBV12-4,NA,TRBD1,CARPGTGAGTEAFF,TGTGCCCGGCCCGGGACAGGGGCCGGGACTGAAGCTTTCTTT
TRBJ2-2,TRBV30,NA,TRBD1,CAWSSPGQRFTGELFF,TGTGCCTGGAGCTCCCCGGGACAGCGTTTCACCGGGGAGCTGTTTTTT
TRBJ2-2,TRBV25-1,NA,NA,CASSELLGPGPGELFF,TGTGCCAGCAGTGAATTGCTGGGACCGGGGCCCGGGGAGCTGTTTTTT
TRBJ1-2,TRBV7-6,NA,NA,CASSLEGASGYTF,TGTGCCAGCAGCTTAGAAGGGGCTAGTGGCTACACCTTC
TRBJ2-7,TRBV15,NA,TRBD1,CAPDRRTLCEQYF,TGTGCCCCGGACAGGAGGACGCTCTGCGAGCAGTACTTC
TRBJ2-5,TRBV27,NA,TRBD2,CASRHRSGSETQYF,TGTGCCAGCAGACACCGAAGCGGGAGTGAGACCCAGTACTTC
TRBJ2-6,TRBV29-1,NA,NA,CSYFRGGSGANVLTF,TGCAGTTACTTCCGGGGCGGTTCTGGGGCCAACGTCCTGACTTTC
TRBJ2-6,TRBV7-9,many,TRBD1,CASRGPTGLNPTGANVLTF,TGTGCCAGCAGGGGTCCGACAGGGTTAAATCCTACTGGGGCCAACGTCCTGACTTTC
TRBJ1-3,TRBV10-3,NA,NA,CAISERGSSGNTIYF,TGTGCCATCAGTGAGAGGGGCAGCTCTGGAAACACCATATATTTT
TRBJ1-3,TRBV6-4,NA,NA,CARGDRGFAGNTIYF,TGTGCCAGAGGGGACCGGGGTTTCGCTGGAAACACCATATATTTT
TRBJ2-3,TRBV4-3,few,NA,CASSQDSGAPSTDTQYF,TGCGCCAGCAGCCAGGACTCGGGGGCCCCCAGCACAGATACGCAGTATTTT
TRBJ2-1,TRBV5-1,NA,NA,CANSLSPGRNEQFF,TGCGCCAACAGCTTGAGCCCCGGAAGGAATGAGCAGTTCTTC
TRBJ1-6,TRBV20-1,NA,NA,CSARDQGQGFSPLHF,TGCAGTGCTAGAGATCAGGGGCAGGGGTTTTCACCCCTCCACTTT
TRBJ1-5,TRBV6-2/TRBV6-3,NA,NA,CASMFRGTNQPQHF,TGTGCCAGCATGTTTCGGGGGACGAATCAGCCCCAGCATTTT
TRBJ2-3,TRBV20-1,NA,NA,CSAPPRPTDTQYF,TGCAGTGCCCCTCCCAGGCCCACAGATACGCAGTATTTT
TRBJ2-2,TRBV27,few,NA,CASSFGREPNTGELFF,TGTGCCAGCAGTTTCGGGCGGGAACCGAACACCGGGGAGCTGTTTTTT
TRBJ1-1,TRBV20-1,NA,NA,CSASRQPDAEAFF,TGCAGTGCTAGCCGACAACCCGACGCTGAAGCTTTCTTT
TRBJ1-2,TRBV15,NA,NA,CATSRDRFNTYGYTF,TGTGCCACCAGCAGAGACAGGTTTAATACCTATGGCTACACCTTC
TRBJ1-1,TRBV6-5,NA,NA,CASRERANTEAFF,TGTGCCAGCAGGGAGCGGGCGAACACTGAAGCCTTCTTT
TRBJ2-3,TRBV4-1,few,NA,CASSHDIIRRYYTDTQYF,TGCGCCAGCAGCCATGATATTATCCGACGATATTACACAGATACGCAGTATTTT
TRBJ1-2,TRBV29-1,many,NA,CSVEAGGNYGYTF,TGCAGCGTTGAAGCCGGCGGCAACTATGGCTACACCTTC
TRBJ2-3,TRBV2,many,NA,CASRGRVDTQYF,TGTGCCAGCAGGGGCCGCGTGGATACGCAGTATTTT
TRBJ2-1,TRBV4-3,many,TRBD1,CASSHGTGGYNNEQFF,TGCGCCAGCAGCCATGGCACAGGGGGTTACAACAATGAGCAGTTCTTC
TRBJ2-5,TRBV10-3,NA,NA,CAISGGEETQYF,TGTGCCATCAGTGGAGGGGAGGAGACCCAGTACTTC
TRBJ1-1,TRBV7-6,NA,TRBD1,CASSLFGRQGGWSTEAFF,TGTGCTAGCAGCTTATTTGGACGACAGGGAGGATGGAGCACTGAAGCTTTCTTT
TRBJ2-1,TRBV7-9,many,NA,CASSLAVVRSYNEQFF,TGTGCCAGCAGCTTAGCGGTAGTTCGCTCCTACAATGAGCAGTTCTTC
TRBJ2-3,TRBV6-5,NA,NA,CASSSGSSYNEQYF,TGTGCCAGCAGTTCAGGGAGCTCCTACAATGAGCAGTATTTT
TRBJ2-2,TRBV7-2,NA,NA,CASSLIGNGMGGELFF,TGTGCCAGCAGCTTAATCGGGAACGGTATGGGCGGGGAGCTGTTTTTT
TRBJ2-7,TRBV15,few,TRBD1,CATSRDRTGLPYEQYF,TGTGCCACCAGCAGAGATCGGACAGGGCTGCCCTACGAGCAGTACTTC
TRBJ1-2,TRBV7-9,many,TRBD1,CASSHAGTGANYGYTF,TGTGCCAGCAGCCACGCCGGGACAGGGGCTAACTATGGCTACACCTTC
TRBJ2-2,TRBV20-1,many,TRBD1,CSARRQGLDGELFF,TGCAGTGCCAGAAGACAGGGGCTGGACGGGGAGCTGTTTTTT
TRBJ1-4,TRBV12-3/TRBV12-4,NA,NA,CASSLGLTTNEKLFF,TGTGCCAGCAGTTTAGGGCTCACAACTAATGAAAAACTGTTTTTT
TRBJ2-1,TRBV4-1,many,NA,CASSQEVRTVQDRNEQFF,TGCGCCAGCAGCCAAGAAGTCCGCACGGTCCAGGACCGCAATGAGCAGTTCTTC
TRBJ1-2,TRBV20-1,NA,NA,CSARDHATPGGYTF,TGCAGTGCTAGAGATCATGCGACCCCGGGCGGCTACACCTTC
TRBJ1-3,TRBV19,many,TRBD1,CASSIGTGWLNSGNTIYF,TGTGCCAGTAGTATTGGGACAGGATGGCTCAACTCTGGAAACACCATATATTTT